This TCR beta chain was profiled in a study of blood T cell repertoires in COVID-19. Study-wide background: The analysed material was cDNA or gDNA that came from T cells, B-cell-depleted T cells, or PBMCs.

All recovered Cohort 3 donors got two negative PCRs, got clearance, or saw symptom resolution. Generated by immunoSEQ multiplex PCR, the TCRdb table keeps only in-frame clones and is missing some. Here the sample spans 450,000 to 500,000 clones, 87% being singletons. Material: PBMCs or T cells enriched from blood (not recorded which). The TCR was taken from a woman younger than 35 who had recovered from COVID-19.

The CDR3 reads CASSLQGTRDTGELFF. The DNA for the CDR3 is TGTGCCAGTAGTTTACAGGGGACTAGAGACACCGGGGAGCTGTTTTTT. V is TRBV19 and J is TRBJ2-2; a possible D gene is TRBD2 (8 bases). The CDR3 totals 16 residues. The germline V gene encodes CDR1 LNHDA and CDR2 SQIVND (reference sequence). Trimming removed 5 bases at V and 3 bases at J, with 16 bases between.